A single T cell receptor (beta chain) is shown here with its context. The length of the CDR3 is 15 residues. V gave up 0 bases and J gave up 4 bases; unmatched junction bases: 5. The germline V gene encodes CDR1 GTSNPN and CDR2 SVGIG (reference sequence). The sample originates from a study of T cell changes during pregnancy in multiple sclerosis. TCRdb keeps only in-frame clones here, not all; method: immunoSEQ multiplex PCR. The sample yields approximately 60,000 clones, 90% seen once. The sequence derives from a female donor in good health, enrolled as a control in a pregnancy study. V gene TRBV30 combines with J gene TRBJ1-4; 7 positions agree with TRBD1. The specimen comprised peripheral blood, sampled in the third trimester of pregnancy. The CDR3: CAWSVGRGLNEKLFF. The CDR3 DNA sequence: TGTGCCTGGAGTGTCGGGAGGGGGCTTAATGAAAAACTGTTTTTT.